These 8 T cell receptor beta chains originate from one sample sequenced in a study of T-cell reconstitution after alpha-beta-depleted transplantation in children (TCRdb year 2016). Which antigens these TCRs recognize remains unknown. The protocol used for the library was PCR. TCRdb shows the sequencer as Illumina HiSeq 2500. To normalize quantification of the TCRbeta repertoire, the TCR libraries were built with molecular barcoding that relied on unique molecular identifiers. The public sequencing data were trimmed at Q25 with fastp and processed into clonotypes with MiXCR by TCRdb, which kept only in-frame beta chains. A single entry per CDR3 protein holds the most common genes and DNA from its merged rows. For this sample there are approximately 300,000 distinct CDR3 sequences; roughly 7.8% appear just once. Clones ranked in the top ten supply about 9.3% of the sample. General findings and caveats noted by the study authors: Over subsequent months, a decline in hyperexpanded clone frequencies was noted, and after one year, T-cell counts and TCRbeta diversity were mostly ascribed to newly produced T cells.

The label giving this sample's treatment or condition can be read as: allogeneic hematopoietic cell transplantation with graft depleted of TCRalphabeta T cells and CD19 B cells. The sample consisted of peripheral blood, taken 360 days after TCRalphabeta/CD19-depleted stem cell transplant. Every receptor here comes from a female patient aged 2-9 years who had a stem cell transplant for Fanconi anemia, so the T cells may come from the graft donor.

This chain links TRBV5-4 with TRBJ2-7; TRBD2 agrees at 14 bases. The V segment lost 4 bases and the J segment 2 bases; nucleotides outside the gene matches: 5. In germline, CDR1 is SGHNT, CDR2 YYREEE (reference sequence). The CDR3 runs 16 residues. Here the CDR3 DNA reads TGTGCCAGCAGCCCGGGACTAGCGGGGGTAACCTACGAGCAGTACTTC. Translated: CASSPGLAGVTYEQYF. The whole variable domain, remainder taken from reference TRBV5-4 and TRBJ2-7, is ETGVTQSPTHLIKTRGQQVTLRCSSQSGHNTVSWYQQALGQGPQFIFQYYREEENGRGNFPPRFSGLQFPNYSSELNVNALELDDSALYLCASSPGLAGVTYEQYFGPGTRLTVT.

This clonotype was counted only a few times. This sequence joins TRBV7-3 and TRBJ2-4, with D tentatively TRBD1 (6 bases). Trimming took 6 bases from V and 2 from J, leaving 14 bases between them. Germline CDR1 is SGHTA and CDR2 is FQGTGA. This CDR3 comprises 15 residues. The DNA of the CDR3 is TGTGCCAGCAGTTCATTCCAGGGGCCCAAAAACATTCAGTACTTC. Translating gives CASSSFQGPKNIQYF.

This clonotype has a handful of counts. The V and J genes are TRBV2 and TRBJ2-7; 9 bases match TRBD2. Germline CDR1 is SNHLY and CDR2 is FYNNEI. V trimming: 7 bases; J trimming: 5 bases; junction bases outside the gene matches: 18. The CDR3 is 17 amino acids. The CDR3 here is CASIIRDSGSNDHEQYF. The CDR3 DNA sequence: TGTGCCAGCATTATTCGCGATAGCGGGAGCAACGACCACGAGCAGTACTTC.

There are a few counts of this clonotype. V is TRBV7-6 and J is TRBJ2-2; possibly TRBD1 for D (7 bases). The CDR3 is 17 amino acids. CDR1 SGHVS and CDR2 FNYEAQ come from the germline V gene. Trimming pared 5 bases from V and 3 bases from J, leaving 19 bases between. The CDR3 sequence: CASSRPVGRGDTGELFF. CDR3 nucleotides: TGTGCCAGCAGCCGTCCAGTAGGCAGGGGGGACACCGGGGAGCTGTTTTTT.

This clonotype has a count of ten or more. The V and J genes are TRBV15 and TRBJ2-7, with 7 nucleotides matching TRBD1. Germline CDR1 and CDR2: LNHNV and YYDKDF (reference sequence). This CDR3 spans 14 amino acids. After removal of 1 base from V and 5 bases from J, the junction contained 5 bases not matched to a gene. CDR3 amino acids: CATSRGNRGHEQYF. CDR3 nucleotide sequence: TGTGCCACCAGCAGAGGAAACAGGGGTCACGAGCAGTACTTC.

This clonotype turned up a few times. This chain uses TRBV10-3 with TRBJ1-1; D uncertain. The CDR3 has 12 residues. With 3 bases removed from V and 3 bases from J, the gap between germline ends came to 5 bases. The germline gives CDR1 ENHRY, CDR2 SYGVKD. The CDR3 region has the DNA TGTGCCATCAGTGAAGATTACACTGAAGCTTTCTTT. Translation: CAISEDYTEAFF.

The rearrangement links TRBV3-1 to TRBJ1-1, with D maybe TRBD1 (5 bases). The germline V gene has CDR1 LGHDT and CDR2 YNNKEL (reference sequence). V dropped 4 bases and J dropped 1 base, with 10 bases sitting between them. The CDR3 loop spans 14 amino acids. CDR3 protein: CASSLRTRNTEAFF. CDR3 in DNA: TGTGCCAGCAGCCTTAGGACACGGAACACTGAAGCTTTCTTT.

This clonotype has ten or more counts. The CDR3 is CASSPTRPSGKLFF. The CDR3 nucleotides are TGCGCCAGCAGCCCGACAAGGCCCTCGGGGAAACTGTTTTTT. This chain joins TRBV5-1 and TRBJ1-4; D is unclear. From germline, CDR1 is SGHRS and CDR2 YFSETQ. CDR3 length equals 14 residues. V was shortened by 4 bases and J by 11 bases, with 18 bases between the two germline ends.